Each of the 24 T cell receptor beta chains below was sequenced from the same sample in a study of lymphopenia after photon versus proton radiotherapy (dated by TCRdb to about 2019). The protocol used for the library was the immunoSEQ multiplex PCR assay. TCRdb stores this immuneACCESS table with in-frame sequences only. Part of the clones is absent; in the studies checked, under half of the shortfall reflects unresolved V genes, and no reason is known for the rest. For this sample there are fewer than 25,000 clones; about four fifths appear just once. In total, the top ten clones hold roughly 23% of the sample. The sequencing here drew on peripheral blood, taken from a patient treated with photon-based radiotherapy. These receptors were obtained from a man aged 35-49 years with gastric cancer.

J is TRBJ1-2 and V is TRBV5-4, with D possibly being TRBD1 (6 bases). CDR1 and CDR2 from the germline V gene are SGHNT and YYREEE (reference sequence). The CDR3 extends over 13 amino acids. V shed 2 bases and J shed 6 bases, with 11 bases lying between them. The CDR3 reads CASSLQGINGYTF. The DNA for the CDR3 is TGTGCCAGCAGCTTACAGGGTATTAATGGCTACACCTTC. Based on the CDR3 plus reference TRBV5-4 and TRBJ1-2, the full variable domain is ETGVTQSPTHLIKTRGQQVTLRCSSQSGHNTVSWYQQALGQGPQFIFQYYREEENGRGNFPPRFSGLQFPNYSSELNVNALELDDSALYLCASSLQGINGYTFGSGTRLTVV.

The chain is built from TRBV7-2 and TRBJ1-2; D gene unclear. The CDR3 has 14 amino acids. The V end lost 7 bases, the J end lost 6 bases, and 18 bases lay between the germline ends. Germline values: CDR1 SGHTA, CDR2 FQGNSA. The CDR3 DNA follows: TGTGCCAGCACCCAACGGGGAGGGCTAAATGGCTACACCTTC. Protein sequence: CASTQRGGLNGYTF.

V and J are TRBV5-4 and TRBJ2-2, with a weak D call TRBD1 (6 bases). The CDR3 is 14 amino acids. Germline CDR1 and CDR2: SGHNT and YYREEE (reference sequence). V gave up 3 bases and J gave up 7 bases, with 13 bases separating them. The CDR3 spells CASSSTQGIGELFF. CDR3 sequence (DNA): TGTGCCAGCAGCTCAACACAGGGAATCGGGGAGCTGTTTTTT.

The V gene is TRBV5-6, the J gene TRBJ2-7, with 9 bases aligning to TRBD2. V lost 2 bases, J lost 6 bases, and 3 bases stayed unmatched. Germline CDR1 and CDR2: SGHDT and YYEEEE. The CDR3 runs to 13 residues. The CDR3 region is CASSFRREGEQYF. Here the CDR3 DNA reads TGTGCCAGCAGCTTCCGGCGGGAGGGCGAGCAGTACTTC.

This clone was picked up a small number of times. The V and J genes are TRBV19 and TRBJ1-1; 9 positions agree with TRBD1. The CDR3 sequence is 17 residues long. In germline, CDR1 is LNHDA, CDR2 SQIVND (reference sequence). Germline trimming cut 2 bases from V and 5 bases from J; bases unmatched to any gene: 12. CDR3 sequence (DNA): TGTGCCAGTAGTATACAGATTTCGGACAGGGGCATAACTGAAGCTTTCTTT. As protein: CASSIQISDRGITEAFF.

The rearrangement links TRBV7-9 to TRBJ2-3, with D perhaps matching TRBD1 (6 bases). This CDR3 has 15 amino acids. V was trimmed by 5 bases and J by 2 bases, leaving 14 bases between them. The germline V gene encodes CDR1 SEHNR and CDR2 FQNEAQ (reference sequence). CDR3 amino acids: CASSPQGRDTDTQYF. The CDR3 bases are TGTGCCAGCAGCCCTCAGGGGCGCGACACAGATACGCAGTATTTT.

This clone has just one count. The V and J genes are TRBV5-4 and TRBJ2-7; a possible D gene is TRBD1 (6 bases). The germline V gene has CDR1 SGHNT and CDR2 YYREEE (reference sequence). V shed 4 bases and J shed 3 bases, with 17 bases lying between them. CDR3 length equals 15 residues. CDR3 DNA: TGTGCCAGCAGCGCCCGGGACACAATGAACTACGAGCAGTACTTC. Its protein product is CASSARDTMNYEQYF.

In its sample, this clone was seen once. The V gene is TRBV11-2, the J gene TRBJ2-7, with 9 bases fitting TRBD1. Germline CDR1 reads SGHAT; CDR2 reads FQNNGV. This CDR3 is built from 17 residues. V was pared by 1 base and J by 2 bases, with 9 bases of the junction left unmatched. In DNA form, the CDR3 reads TGTGCCAGCAGCTTAGTCTTGGGGCGGACAGGGGCCTACGAGCAGTACTTC. Translating gives CASSLVLGRTGAYEQYF.

This chain links TRBV9 with TRBJ2-7, with D possibly TRBD2 on 5 matching bases. In germline, CDR1 is SGDLS, CDR2 YYNGEE. The CDR3 loop spans 14 amino acids. The V end lost 4 bases, the J end lost 1 base, and 12 bases lay between the germline ends. The DNA of the CDR3 is TGTGCCAGCAGCACAGAACTAGGTTCCTACGAGCAGTACTTC. This translates into CASSTELGSYEQYF.

V gene TRBV4-1 combines with J gene TRBJ1-3; D uncertain. Looked up from germline, CDR1 is MGHRA and CDR2 is YSYEKL. The V and J ends lost 5 bases and 0 bases respectively, with 23 bases between them. The CDR3 spans 19 residues. The CDR3 DNA reads as TGCGCCAGCAGCGTCTCCTTGGCTCAAAAAAACCCCTCTGGAAACACCATATATTTT. This translates into CASSVSLAQKNPSGNTIYF.

CDR3 amino acids: CASSLGTGLNEQFF. The DNA for the CDR3 is TGCGCCAGCAGCTTGGGGACAGGGTTGAATGAGCAGTTCTTC. The chain recombines TRBV5-1 with TRBJ2-1; 8 bases are shared with TRBD1. The CDR3 runs 14 residues. Germline-derived CDR1 and CDR2 are SGHRS and YFSETQ. The junction had 3 bases not matched to a gene; V was cut back by 0 bases and J by 7 bases.

The chain is built from TRBV6-1 and TRBJ1-1; TRBD1 might be the D (5 bases). The CDR3 length is 11 residues. Trimming shortened V by 6 bases and J by 11 bases, and 13 bases separated the two germline ends. The germline CDR1 and CDR2 sequences are MNHNS and SASEGT. Written as DNA, the CDR3 is TGTGCCAGCAGCGGGACCCTACCGGCTTTCTTT. It translates to CASSGTLPAFF.

The CDR3 region is CASSLALTAGNTIYF. In nucleotides, the CDR3 is TGTGCCAGCAGCTTAGCCCTTACAGCTGGAAACACCATATATTTT. The chain uses TRBV13 and TRBJ1-3; unclear D gene. From germline, CDR1 is PRHDT and CDR2 FYEKMQ (reference sequence). Trimming stripped 1 base from V and 2 bases from J, with 9 bases between. CDR3 length: 15 residues. The full variable domain, with the rest looked up from reference TRBV13 and TRBJ1-3, is AAGVIQSPRHLIKEKRETATLKCYPIPRHDTVYWYQQGPGQDPQFLISFYEKMQSDKGSIPDRFSAQQFSDYHSELNMSSLELGDSALYFCASSLALTAGNTIYFGEGSWLTVV.

The chain combines TRBV20-1 with TRBJ2-5; D is uncertain. This CDR3 comprises 11 residues. Germline V lookup: CDR1 DFQATT, CDR2 SNEGSKA (reference sequence). The V end was cut by 6 bases, the J end by 5 bases, with 10 bases between. In DNA form, the CDR3 reads TGCAGTGCCCCGTCTTTTGAGACCCAGTACTTC. Amino acids: CSAPSFETQYF.

The chain joins TRBV5-6 to TRBJ2-5; maybe TRBD2 (6 bases). The germline CDR1 and CDR2 sequences are SGHDT and YYEEEE. There are 14 residues in the CDR3. V shed 0 bases and J shed 5 bases, with 11 bases lying between them. CDR3 sequence: CASSLDPRGETQYF. The CDR3 DNA reads as TGTGCCAGCAGCTTGGACCCTCGGGGGGAGACCCAGTACTTC.

The V call is TRBV7-2, the J call TRBJ2-2, with 14 bases matching TRBD2. This CDR3 is built from 18 residues. J gave up 3 bases and V 5 bases, and 8 bases lay outside the gene matches. The V gene's germline CDR1 is SGHTA and CDR2 FQGNSA. The CDR3 bases are TGTGCCAGCAGCCGCCGACTAGCGGGGGGGCAAGACACCGGGGAGCTGTTTTTT. Translation gives CASSRRLAGGQDTGELFF.

The chain is built from TRBV11-3 and TRBJ2-3; 9 bases agree with TRBD2. The CDR3 consists of 16 residues. After removal of 5 bases from V and 5 bases from J, the junction contained 11 bases not matched to a gene. CDR1 SGHNT and CDR2 YENEEA come from the germline V gene. The DNA of the CDR3 is TGTGCCAGCAGCCCCGGGGGCGGGGGGGCCGAAGATACGCAGTATTTT. Translating gives CASSPGGGGAEDTQYF.

The chain combines TRBV7-9 with TRBJ2-1, with TRBD1 identical over 7 bases. The CDR3 contains 14 residues. Germline V CDR1 and CDR2: SEHNR, FQNEAQ (reference sequence). J lost 6 bases, V lost 5 bases, and 7 bases had no gene match. CDR3 nucleotides: TGTGCCAGCAGCCTATCGGGACAGTTCAATGAGCAGTTCTTC. Residues: CASSLSGQFNEQFF.

The CDR3 reads CASSGAGGPTDTQYF. Here the CDR3 DNA reads TGTGCCAGTAGTGGGGCGGGGGGGCCCACAGATACGCAGTATTTT. The rearrangement links TRBV19 to TRBJ2-3; 9 nucleotides align to TRBD2. V lost 5 bases and J lost 2; bases outside the gene matches: 5. CDR3 size: 15 residues. CDR1 and CDR2 (germline): LNHDA, SQIVND (reference sequence).

This chain uses TRBV7-2 with TRBJ2-1, with TRBD2 matching over 11 bases. CDR1 and CDR2 (germline): SGHTA, FQGNSA. V dropped 7 bases and J dropped 8; count of bases not matched to a gene: 10. This CDR3 comprises 15 residues. The CDR3 loop reads CASKDIAGGPDEQFF. CDR3 in DNA: TGTGCCAGCAAGGACATAGCGGGGGGGCCGGATGAGCAGTTCTTC.

This clone has a single count. The chain recombines TRBV5-6 with TRBJ2-2, with TRBD1 identical over 9 bases. The CDR3 consists of 16 residues. Germline V gene lookup returns CDR1 SGHDT and CDR2 YYEEEE. Losses at the gene ends were 4 bases for V and 1 base for J; bases not matched to a gene: 5. The CDR3 region has the DNA TGTGCCAGCAGCCCGGGACAGGGACAGAACACCGGGGAGCTGTTTTTT. This translates into CASSPGQGQNTGELFF.

The chain carries TRBV5-1 and TRBJ1-5; D is perhaps TRBD1 (6 bases). V lost 4 bases, J lost 4 bases, and 9 bases lay in between. The CDR3 covers 13 residues. CDR1 SGHRS and CDR2 YFSETQ come from the germline V gene. The CDR3, as DNA: TGCGCCAGCAGCGGGACACCGAATCAGCCCCAGCATTTT. Its protein product is CASSGTPNQPQHF.

The chain recombines TRBV30 with TRBJ1-3, with TRBD1 matching 7 bases. The junction had 7 bases not matched to a gene; V was cut back by 1 base and J by 10 bases. Germline lookup yields CDR1 GTSNPN and CDR2 SVGIG (reference sequence). The CDR3 consists of 13 residues. CDR3 nucleotides: TGTGCCTGGAGTGGCTCAGGGGGTAGGACCATATATTTT. This codes for CAWSGSGGRTIYF.

This chain connects TRBV2 to TRBJ2-2; D gene uncertain. In germline, CDR1 is SNHLY, CDR2 FYNNEI. V lost 3 bases and J 6 bases, leaving 8 bases between the germline ends. The CDR3 contains 13 residues. The CDR3 here is CASSEIISGELFF. As DNA, the CDR3 is TGTGCCAGCAGTGAGATAATTTCCGGGGAGCTGTTTTTT. The complete variable domain, with remaining parts taken from reference TRBV2 and TRBJ2-2, reads EPEVTQTPSHQVTQMGQEVILRCVPISNHLYFYWYRQILGQKVEFLVSFYNNEISEKSEIFDDQFSVERPDGSNFTLKIRSTKLEDSAMYFCASSEIISGELFFGEGSRLTVL.